One and the same sample provided the 29 T cell receptor beta chains below, sequenced in a study of OX40 agonist ivuxolimab in advanced cancers. The method was immunoSEQ multiplex PCR; TCRdb's version includes in-frame clones alone and lacks a portion of them. The table shows 30,000 to 35,000 clones, with 80% to 90% occurring only once. This sample comprised CD4+ or CD8+ T cells sorted from blood, obtained in a trial of the OX40 agonist ivuxolimab. The receptors were sampled from an adult with an advanced solid tumor such as melanoma, head and neck, liver or kidney cancer.

The genes are TRBV14 and TRBJ1-1, with D tentatively TRBD1 (5 bases). The CDR3 runs to 15 residues. Germline assignment: CDR1 SGHDN and CDR2 FVKESK. V lost 0 bases and J lost 3, with 11 bases in between. CDR3 nucleotide sequence: TGTGCCAGCAGCCAAGATCTCGGGGGGTACACTGAAGCTTTCTTT. Amino acids: CASSQDLGGYTEAFF.

The rearrangement uses TRBV29-1 and TRBJ2-2, with no clear D. The germline V gene has CDR1 SQVTM and CDR2 ANQGSEA. With 7 bases removed from V and 0 bases from J, the gap between germline ends came to 12 bases. This CDR3 has 14 residues. The CDR3 DNA is TGCAGCGCGGGCCCCCGTACGAACACCGGGGAGCTGTTTTTT. This sequence encodes CSAGPRTNTGELFF.

The CDR3 is CASSLTSGGGYEQFF. The DNA of the CDR3 is TGTGCCAGCAGCCTGACTAGCGGGGGAGGGTATGAGCAGTTCTTC. The chain recombines TRBV7-8 with TRBJ2-1; 12 bases map to TRBD2. The J segment lost 8 bases and the V segment lost 5 bases, leaving 7 bases of the junction unmatched. The V gene's germline CDR1 is SGHVS and CDR2 FQNEAQ. The length of the CDR3 is 15 residues.

The CDR3 DNA sequence: TGTGCCAGCAGCCTGGGGGTTAGCCTTAGCACAGATACGCAGTATTTT. Protein: CASSLGVSLSTDTQYF. The chain carries TRBV5-8 and TRBJ2-3; D possibly uses TRBD1 or TRBD2 (5 bases each). V was pared by 4 bases and J by 0 bases, with 15 bases between. Germline values: CDR1 SGHTS, CDR2 YDEGEE. The length of the CDR3 is 16 residues.

The J gene is TRBJ2-7, the V gene TRBV4-1, with D possibly matching TRBD1 (6 bases). V was clipped by 3 bases and J by 0 bases, with 12 bases between them. The CDR3 totals 15 residues. Germline values: CDR1 MGHRA, CDR2 YSYEKL. CDR3 sequence reads: CASSQSGQFSYEQYF. As DNA, the CDR3 is TGCGCCAGCAGCCAGAGTGGACAGTTCTCCTACGAGCAGTACTTC.

This clone was observed once. The chain joins TRBV6-5 to TRBJ2-1; the match to TRBD2 covers 8 bases. Trimming removed 4 bases from V and 5 bases from J; junction bases left unmatched: 10. The CDR3 contains 16 residues. Germline CDR1 MNHEY, CDR2 SVGAGI. The CDR3 DNA reads TGTGCCAGCAGTTCCATCGGGGCGGGAGGTCACAATGAGCAGTTCTTC. Amino acid sequence: CASSSIGAGGHNEQFF.

The chain has TRBV10-3 and TRBJ1-1; D is undetermined. The CDR3 sequence is 16 residues long. Trimming left V 6 bases short and J 2 bases short, with 19 bases between. Looked up from germline, CDR1 is ENHRY and CDR2 is SYGVKD. CDR3 region: CAISEALQEINTEAFF. CDR3 in DNA: TGTGCCATCAGCGAAGCGTTACAAGAGATAAACACTGAAGCTTTCTTT.

In regard to this clone: One end of the junction varies from germline; a read error may be responsible. The same CDR3 is also encoded by other DNA sequences in this sample. The gene calls are TRBV28 and TRBJ1-1; D not resolved. The CDR3 runs to 13 residues. CDR1 and CDR2 from the germline V gene are MDHEN and SYDVKM. CDR3 amino acids: CASSFGENTEAFF. CDR3 in DNA: TGCGCCAGCAGTTTCGGGGAGAACACTGAAGCTTTCTTT.

This rearrangement joins TRBV4-1 to TRBJ1-2; D remains unclear. The CDR3 extends over 15 amino acids. In germline, CDR1 is MGHRA, CDR2 YSYEKL. V shed 4 bases and J shed 3 bases, with 15 bases lying between them. The CDR3 DNA follows: TGCGCCAGCAGCCCGACGTGGGGAGGCCACTATGGCTACACCTTC. Its translation is CASSPTWGGHYGYTF.

The genes are TRBV10-3 and TRBJ2-3; 7 nucleotides line up with TRBD2. CDR1 and CDR2 (germline): ENHRY, SYGVKD. The CDR3 loop spans 15 amino acids. J was trimmed by 0 bases and V by 2 bases; bases with no gene match: 2. The CDR3 DNA reads as TGTGCCATCAGTGAGCTAGCGGATAGCACAGATACGCAGTATTTT. This sequence encodes CAISELADSTDTQYF.

The gene calls are TRBV4-1 and TRBJ2-5; D is perhaps TRBD2 (6 bases). Germline CDR1 is MGHRA and CDR2 is YSYEKL. The CDR3 is made up of 16 amino acids. The ends were cut back, 1 base at V and 4 bases at J, with 16 bases in the middle. As DNA, the CDR3 is TGCGCCAGCAGCCAAGCGCCTAGCGCGGTCACAGAGACCCAGTACTTC. Amino acid sequence: CASSQAPSAVTETQYF.

The chain carries TRBV15 and TRBJ2-3; D not resolved. This CDR3 contains 18 residues. V lost 2 bases to trimming and J lost 3 bases, with 21 bases between them. Germline assignment: CDR1 LNHNV and CDR2 YYDKDF (reference sequence). The CDR3 is CATSRTSSSIWGTDTQYF. The CDR3 DNA reads TGTGCCACCAGCAGAACATCGTCGAGTATCTGGGGAACAGATACGCAGTATTTT.

This chain links TRBV5-1 with TRBJ2-7, with 12 bases that match TRBD2. Germline V gives CDR1 SGHRS, CDR2 YFSETQ. The CDR3 spans 16 residues. V was clipped by 4 bases and J by 1 base; unmatched bases: 6. CDR3 bases: TGCGCCAGCAGCGGAGGACTAGCGGGACTTTCCTACGAGCAGTACTTC. Translating gives CASSGGLAGLSYEQYF.

This chain connects TRBV28 to TRBJ1-5; weak D call: TRBD1 (6 bases). CDR3 size: 15 residues. Trimming left V 6 bases short and J 0 bases short, with 12 bases between. The germline gives CDR1 MDHEN, CDR2 SYDVKM. CDR3 residues: CASRKGVGSNQPQHF. CDR3 nucleotide sequence: TGTGCCAGCAGAAAGGGGGTGGGTAGCAATCAGCCCCAGCATTTT.

The CDR3 DNA reads TGCGCCAGCAGCCCAGGACAGGGAGGAAACACTGAAGCTTTCTTT. It is translated as CASSPGQGGNTEAFF. The chain is built from TRBV4-1 and TRBJ1-1, with TRBD1 identical over 8 bases. Germline CDR1 is MGHRA and CDR2 is YSYEKL. The CDR3 sequence is 15 residues long. J lost 2 bases, V lost 4 bases, and 6 bases had no gene match.

This clone was detected only once. The chain links TRBV27 to TRBJ2-7; the D is unclear. CDR1 MNHEY and CDR2 SMNVEV come from the germline V gene (reference sequence). Between the trimmed V and J ends, which lost 5 bases and 0 bases, there was a span of 17 bases. The CDR3 consists of 16 residues. CDR3 amino acids: CASSQLRTKGSYEQYF. CDR3 DNA: TGTGCCAGCAGTCAGCTGAGGACCAAAGGCTCCTACGAGCAGTACTTC.

The rearrangement joins TRBV4-2 to TRBJ2-1, with 10 bases lining up with TRBD2. There are 17 residues in the CDR3. Germline assignment: CDR1 LGHNA and CDR2 YNFKEQ. The junction had 5 bases not matched to a gene; V was cut back by 0 bases and J by 3 bases. Here the CDR3 DNA reads TGTGCCAGCAGCCAAGAGGCTAGCGGGAGATTCTACAATGAGCAGTTCTTC. Residues: CASSQEASGRFYNEQFF.

This chain connects TRBV30 to TRBJ2-1, with D tentatively TRBD1 or TRBD2 (7 bases each). Trimming took 5 bases from V and 9 from J, leaving 17 bases between them. Germline CDR1 and CDR2: GTSNPN and SVGIG (reference sequence). The CDR3 covers 13 residues. CDR3 DNA: TGTGCCTGGGCTGGGGAGGGGGCGGTTGAGCAGTTCTTC. As protein: CAWAGEGAVEQFF. Complete variable domain (other parts from reference TRBV30 and TRBJ2-1): SQTIHQWPATLVQPVGSPLSLECTVEGTSNPNLYWYRQAAGRGLQLLFYSVGIGQISSEVPQNLSASRPQDRQFILSSKKLLLSDSGFYLCAWAGEGAVEQFFGPGTRLTVL.

This CDR3 is CASSTGGRGETQYF. The CDR3 region has the DNA TGTGCCAGCAGCACAGGGGGTAGAGGAGAGACCCAGTACTTC. V is TRBV21-1 and J is TRBJ2-5; the table's TRBD1 call for D was not verified on the DNA. TRBV21-1 is described as a pseudogene. The CDR3 consists of 14 residues.

J is TRBJ2-7 and V is TRBV11-2; 11 bases are shared with TRBD2. This CDR3 is 18 amino acids long. Germline CDR1 reads SGHAT; CDR2 reads FQNNGV. After removal of 1 base from V and 5 bases from J, the junction contained 13 bases not matched to a gene. This CDR3 is CASSLAPLLAGDSNEQYF. CDR3 DNA sequence: TGTGCCAGCAGCTTAGCTCCTTTACTAGCGGGAGATAGTAACGAGCAGTACTTC.

The V and J genes are TRBV27 and TRBJ1-1; tentatively, D is TRBD1 (6 bases). The germline V and J ends were trimmed by 4 bases and 1 base, with 10 bases remaining between them. CDR3 length equals 14 residues. Germline V gives CDR1 MNHEY, CDR2 SMNVEV (reference sequence). This CDR3 is CASSWGTPNTEAFF. The CDR3, as DNA: TGTGCCAGCAGTTGGGGGACACCGAACACTGAAGCTTTCTTT.

The chain couples TRBV6-4 to TRBJ2-3; D call uncertain. The CDR3 is 11 amino acids. Germline V gives CDR1 MRHNA, CDR2 SNTAGT. The V gene lost 4 bases and the J gene lost 9 bases, with 8 bases spanning the gap. The CDR3 region has the DNA TGTGCCAGCAGTGGTATCCACACGCAGTATTTT. Protein product: CASSGIHTQYF.

This clone has a count of ten or more. The chain employs TRBV15 and TRBJ2-7, with D possibly being TRBD2 (5 bases). CDR1 is LNHNV, CDR2 YYDKDF, per germline (reference sequence). The CDR3 has 15 amino acids. Trimming pared 0 bases from V and 1 base from J, leaving 10 bases between. Here the CDR3 DNA reads TGTGCCACCAGCAGAGATCTTGGGGAGTCCTACGAGCAGTACTTC. This translates into CATSRDLGESYEQYF.

This chain connects TRBV6-5 to TRBJ1-2; 8 bases agree with TRBD1. CDR3 size: 12 residues. CDR1 MNHEY and CDR2 SVGAGI come from the germline V gene. The junction had 2 bases not matched to a gene; V was cut back by 5 bases and J by 6 bases. As DNA, the CDR3 is TGTGCCAGCAGTGGGGACAGGAATGGCTACACCTTC. As protein: CASSGDRNGYTF.

The chain employs TRBV10-3 and TRBJ1-3; D might be TRBD1 (5 bases). The germline V and J ends were trimmed by 3 bases and 0 bases, with 9 bases remaining between them. Germline CDR1 reads ENHRY; CDR2 reads SYGVKD. The CDR3 sequence is 15 residues long. In DNA form, the CDR3 reads TGTGCCATCAGTGACCCAGGGAACTCTGGAAACACCATATATTTT. This translates into CAISDPGNSGNTIYF.

The chain couples TRBV27 to TRBJ2-5; maybe TRBD1 (6 bases). V lost 6 bases to trimming and J lost 4 bases, with 18 bases between them. Germline V gene lookup returns CDR1 MNHEY and CDR2 SMNVEV (reference sequence). The CDR3 is 15 amino acids. The CDR3 coding sequence is TGTGCCAGCAGCCATACGACAGGTGGAGGAGAGACCCAGTACTTC. It encodes CASSHTTGGGETQYF.

This clone was observed a single time. The rearrangement uses TRBV7-3 and TRBJ2-3, with 7 bases lining up with TRBD2. The germline V gene has CDR1 SGHTA and CDR2 FQGTGA. V lost 5 bases to trimming and J lost 0 bases; unmatched junction nucleotides: 5. CDR3 length equals 15 residues. In DNA form, the CDR3 reads TGTGCCAGCAGCCCCCAAGCGGGAAGCACAGATACGCAGTATTTT. This codes for CASSPQAGSTDTQYF.

V gene TRBV4-1 combines with J gene TRBJ2-7; the match to TRBD1 covers 7 bases. The CDR3 extends over 14 amino acids. Germline CDR1 is MGHRA and CDR2 is YSYEKL. The junction had 3 bases not matched to a gene; V was cut back by 1 base and J by 3 bases. The CDR3: CASSQGTGNYEQYF. The CDR3, as DNA: TGCGCCAGCAGCCAAGGGACAGGAAACTACGAGCAGTACTTC.

This chain connects TRBV15 to TRBJ2-7, with a weak D call TRBD2 (6 bases). V was shortened by 4 bases and J by 3 bases, with 16 bases between the two germline ends. The CDR3 contains 15 residues. The V gene's germline CDR1 is LNHNV and CDR2 YYDKDF (reference sequence). The CDR3 reads CATSTTRGGIYEQYF. The CDR3 DNA reads as TGTGCCACCAGCACAACCCGAGGAGGGATCTACGAGCAGTACTTC.